This T cell receptor beta chain stems from a study of cytomegalovirus exposure and HLA in healthy donors. Per germline, CDR1 SQVTM and CDR2 ANQGSEA. Trimming left V 5 bases short and J 4 bases short, with 14 bases between. The length of the CDR3 is 14 residues. General study results and limits: CMV serostatus was the sole immune exposure information available. Earlier findings revealed that most TCR beta V segments proved productive either about 87% or about 30% of the time.

A multiplex PCR was run with 60 Vbeta primers and 13 Jbeta primers. TCRdb keeps only in-frame clones here, not all; method: immunoSEQ multiplex PCR. The table records roughly 190,000 clones, approximately 80% of them present only once. Concerning this clone itself: Antigen: not known.

The receptor was isolated from a man aged 40-55 years in good health and CMV-seropositive. This chain uses TRBV29-1 with TRBJ2-2, with a possible D match to TRBD1 (6 bases). The sample was PBMCs. CDR3 residues: CSVRQGLSTGELFF. CDR3 nucleotides: TGCAGCGTTAGGCAGGGGCTAAGCACCGGGGAGCTGTTTTTT.